What follows are 12 T cell receptor beta chains derived from one specimen sequenced in a study of blood T cell repertoires in COVID-19. Sequenced by immunoSEQ multiplex PCR; TCRdb stores in-frame clones only, minus some. The sample consists of some 170,000 clones, roughly 77% of them appearing once. Sequencing input: peripheral blood. These receptors all come from a human donor in a cohort sampled during active COVID-19.

This chain uses TRBV6-4 with TRBJ1-4, with D possibly being TRBD1 (6 bases). The CDR3 is made up of 17 amino acids. CDR1 is MRHNA, CDR2 SNTAGT, per germline. V gave up 5 bases and J gave up 3 bases, with 19 bases separating them. The CDR3 DNA sequence: TGTGCCAGCAGTCCACGTAGGACAGTACTTCCTAATGAAAAACTGTTTTTT. Its translation is CASSPRRTVLPNEKLFF.

This clone was detected many times. The genes are TRBV5-6 and TRBJ1-2; perhaps TRBD1 as D (6 bases). Trimming left V 2 bases short and J 8 bases short, with 16 bases between. The V gene's germline CDR1 is SGHDT and CDR2 YYEEEE. The CDR3 length is 14 residues. CDR3 loop: CASSFILGAEGYTF. In DNA, the CDR3 is TGTGCCAGCAGCTTTATCTTGGGGGCTGAGGGCTACACCTTC.

For the CDR3, the DNA is TGTGCCAGCTCCGGACAGGGTGAATATGGCTACACCTTC. Translation: CASSGQGEYGYTF. V gene TRBV18 combines with J gene TRBJ1-2, with 8 bases aligning to TRBD1. The CDR3 is 13 amino acids. The trim removed 6 bases at V and 5 bases at J, leaving 5 bases unmatched. Germline loops: CDR1 KGHSH, CDR2 LQKENI.

The V and J genes are TRBV5-1 and TRBJ2-2; 7 bases line up with TRBD1. CDR1 is SGHRS and CDR2 is YFSETQ in the germline V gene. This CDR3 has 16 residues. V trimming: 4 bases; J trimming: 6 bases; junction bases outside the gene matches: 12. The DNA of the CDR3 is TGCGCCAGCAGCCCTCCCGGACAGGTCCCGGCCGGGGAGCTGTTTTTT. Translated: CASSPPGQVPAGELFF. The full variable domain, with the rest looked up from reference TRBV5-1 and TRBJ2-2, is KAGVTQTPRYLIKTRGQQVTLSCSPISGHRSVSWYQQTPGQGLQFLFEYFSETQRNKGNFPGRFSGRQFSNSRSEMNVSTLELGDSALYLCASSPPGQVPAGELFFGEGSRLTVL.

The chain recombines TRBV2 with TRBJ2-2; 11 nucleotides match TRBD2. The V gene's germline CDR1 is SNHLY and CDR2 FYNNEI. Germline trimming cut 1 base from V and 5 bases from J; bases unmatched to any gene: 3. This CDR3 spans 16 amino acids. CDR3 nucleotides: TGTGCCAGCAGTGAAGTAGCGGGAGGGAGGACCGGGGAGCTGTTTTTT. It codes for CASSEVAGGRTGELFF.

J is TRBJ1-2 and V is TRBV25-1; perhaps TRBD1 as D (5 bases). The CDR3 is 14 amino acids. Germline CDR1 and CDR2: MGHDK and SYGVNS. Trimming shortened V by 2 bases and J by 8 bases, and 15 bases separated the two germline ends. The CDR3 sequence is CASSEGGVGFGYTF. The DNA for the CDR3 is TGTGCCAGCAGTGAAGGGGGGGTGGGTTTCGGCTACACCTTC.

The chain carries TRBV20-1 and TRBJ1-2; 7 bases line up with TRBD1. V lost 3 bases, J lost 13 bases, and 17 bases stayed unmatched. Per the germline V gene, CDR1 is DFQATT and CDR2 is SNEGSKA (reference sequence). The CDR3 is 14 amino acids. Here the CDR3 reads CSASSRGTGLLSTF. For the CDR3, the DNA is TGCAGTGCTAGTTCCAGGGGGACTGGTCTATTAAGCACCTTC.

The chain employs TRBV6-5 and TRBJ2-7; 13 nucleotides align to TRBD2. In germline, CDR1 is MNHEY, CDR2 SVGAGI. The CDR3 loop spans 13 amino acids. Losses at the gene ends were 10 bases for V and 5 bases for J; bases not matched to a gene: 5. The CDR3 sequence is CATQLAGGNEQYF. DNA of the CDR3: TGTGCCACCCAACTAGCGGGAGGGAACGAGCAGTACTTC.

The chain carries TRBV12-5 and TRBJ2-3; 7 bases are shared with TRBD2. The CDR3 consists of 14 residues. The V and J ends lost 6 bases and 2 bases, in that order; junction bases with no gene match: 5. CDR1 and CDR2 (germline): LGHNT, FRNRAP. Here the CDR3 DNA reads TGTGCTAGTGGCCAGCGGGGCAACACAGATACGCAGTATTTT. It encodes CASGQRGNTDTQYF.

The J gene is TRBJ1-1, the V gene TRBV10-1; D not resolved. CDR3 length: 12 residues. V was cut by 6 bases and J by 4 bases, with 9 bases left in between. Germline values: CDR1 WNHNN, CDR2 SYGVQD (reference sequence). The CDR3 is CASSGLGTEAFF. The CDR3 DNA is TGCGCCAGCAGCGGTCTCGGCACTGAAGCTTTCTTT.

The chain carries TRBV27 and TRBJ2-1; tentatively, D is TRBD1 (6 bases). The CDR3 is made up of 15 amino acids. Germline CDR1 and CDR2: MNHEY and SMNVEV (reference sequence). Deletions cut 6 bases from V and 8 bases from J, with 20 bases between. The CDR3 coding sequence is TGTGCCAGCAGGCTTACCGGGACACCTTGGGATGAGCAGTTCTTC. Translating gives CASRLTGTPWDEQFF.

The chain couples TRBV30 to TRBJ2-2; TRBD1 aligns across 10 bases. V dropped 4 bases and J dropped 0; count of bases not matched to a gene: 5. CDR1 GTSNPN and CDR2 SVGIG come from the germline V gene (reference sequence). The CDR3 contains 16 residues. CDR3 protein: CAWNGDRGANTGELFF. CDR3 in DNA: TGTGCCTGGAACGGGGACAGGGGCGCGAACACCGGGGAGCTGTTTTTT.